A selection of T cell receptor beta chains follows, all from one sample in a study of T cell repertoires in cytomegalovirus infection. In TCRdb, the reads were re-called with MiXCR into one record per CDR3 protein. This table has about 310,000 distinct CDR3 sequences, around 25% appearing once. No cognate antigen is known for these TCRs. This specimen was cultured PBMCs, taken from culture after CMV antigen stimulation. The receptors derive from a human donor in good health (CMV status not recorded). Some clones in this sample may be carry-over from other donors' samples. The CDR3 runs from the conserved cysteine through the conserved F or W.

cdr3_aa: CASSFLAGGLSSYNEQIF
v_call: TRBV7-2
j_call: TRBJ2-1

cdr3_aa: CASSLTGGEGTEAFF
v_call: TRBV7-9
j_call: TRBJ1-1

cdr3_aa: CASSLNRAWGYTF
v_call: TRBV7-2
j_call: TRBJ1-2

cdr3_aa: CASSVWGGTTDTQYF
v_call: TRBV9
j_call: TRBJ2-3

cdr3_aa: CASSKRGGTDTQYF
v_call: TRBV6-5
j_call: TRBJ2-3

cdr3_aa: CASSLGGLAGNGELFF
v_call: TRBV28
j_call: TRBJ2-2

cdr3_aa: CASGFLADLDF
v_call: TRBV12-5
j_call: TRBJ2-5

cdr3_aa: CASSVPRGAETQYF
v_call: TRBV7-2
j_call: TRBJ2-5

cdr3_aa: CASSQELGLTEAFF
v_call: TRBV14
j_call: TRBJ1-1

cdr3_aa: CASSPREAGSYEQYF
v_call: TRBV19
j_call: TRBJ2-7

cdr3_aa: CAISDWQNTEAFF
v_call: TRBV10-3
j_call: TRBJ1-1

cdr3_aa: CSGSLAGELFF
v_call: TRBV29-1
j_call: TRBJ2-2

cdr3_aa: CASSVNRGVGANVLTF
v_call: TRBV6-5
j_call: TRBJ2-6

cdr3_aa: CAISEGGSDNEQFF
v_call: TRBV10-3
j_call: TRBJ2-1

cdr3_aa: CASSSTGTGIVTDTQYF
v_call: TRBV7-3
j_call: TRBJ2-3

cdr3_aa: CASSFGTGIYNEQFF
v_call: TRBV7-2
j_call: TRBJ2-1